Following are 7 T cell receptor beta chains from one sample sequenced in a study of blood T cell repertoires in COVID-19. Only in-frame clones appear in the TCRdb table, and some are missing; sequencing was by immunoSEQ multiplex PCR. The table has about 430,000 clones, 85% to 90% seen once. Sequenced: PBMCs or T cells enriched from blood (not recorded which). These receptors came from a woman aged 30 to 39 with acute COVID-19.

This chain uses TRBV6-5 with TRBJ1-5; no reliable D call. In germline, CDR1 is MNHEY, CDR2 SVGAGI. V was trimmed by 6 bases and J by 2 bases, leaving 11 bases between them. The CDR3 loop spans 14 amino acids. The DNA for the CDR3 is TGTGCCAGCAGGAGCGGAAATGGCAATCAGCCCCAGCATTTT. This translates into CASRSGNGNQPQHF.

The table lists this clone with a few counts. This chain joins TRBV4-1 and TRBJ1-5; D uncertain. Germline CDR1 MGHRA, CDR2 YSYEKL. The CDR3 runs to 13 residues. The V gene lost 2 bases and the J gene lost 0 bases, with 2 bases spanning the gap. In DNA form, the CDR3 reads TGCGCCAGCAGCCAACATAGCAATCAGCCCCAGCATTTT. Residues: CASSQHSNQPQHF.

With regard to this clone: Other nucleotide sequences in the sample specify the same CDR3. The chain has TRBV28 and TRBJ2-7; 8 bases are shared with TRBD1. Germline V gives CDR1 MDHEN, CDR2 SYDVKM. The CDR3 has 13 residues. V was pared by 6 bases and J by 3 bases, with 4 bases of the junction left unmatched. CDR3 region: CASSLTGGYEQYF. The DNA for the CDR3 is TGTGCCAGCAGCCTAACAGGGGGCTACGAGCAGTACTTC.

The V call is TRBV19, the J call TRBJ1-2; D is uncertain. The CDR3 has 13 residues. Germline V lookup: CDR1 LNHDA, CDR2 SQIVND (reference sequence). The germline V and J ends were trimmed by 1 base and 5 bases, with 8 bases remaining between them. The CDR3, as DNA: TGTGCCAGTAGTATAGGCGCGGGATATGGCTACACCTTC. Translating it yields CASSIGAGYGYTF.

The chain has TRBV5-1 and TRBJ2-3, with TRBD2 identical over 7 bases. After removal of 6 bases from V and 2 bases from J, the junction contained 12 bases not matched to a gene. Per the germline V gene, CDR1 is SGHRS and CDR2 is YFSETQ. This CDR3 region has 16 residues. This chain's CDR3 is CASIPGGSLFTDTQYF. The DNA for the CDR3 is TGCGCCAGCATCCCGGGGGGAAGTCTTTTCACAGATACGCAGTATTTT.

The chain has TRBV5-1 and TRBJ2-7, with 7 bases lining up with TRBD1. The V gene end was trimmed by 2 bases and the J gene end by 2 bases; junction bases not matched to a gene: 13. CDR1 SGHRS and CDR2 YFSETQ come from the germline V gene. The CDR3 has 17 residues. The CDR3 nucleotides are TGCGCCAGCAGCTTTCCCCGGACAGGAACCTCCGCCTACGAGCAGTACTTC. The encoded protein is CASSFPRTGTSAYEQYF. The full variable domain, rest sourced from reference TRBV5-1 and TRBJ2-7, is KAGVTQTPRYLIKTRGQQVTLSCSPISGHRSVSWYQQTPGQGLQFLFEYFSETQRNKGNFPGRFSGRQFSNSRSEMNVSTLELGDSALYLCASSFPRTGTSAYEQYFGPGTRLTVT.

This rearrangement joins TRBV19 to TRBJ2-1, with D possibly TRBD1 on 6 matching bases. The ends were cut back, 2 bases at V and 4 bases at J, with 15 bases in the middle. This CDR3 is 16 amino acids long. Germline CDR1 is LNHDA and CDR2 is SQIVND (reference sequence). CDR3 sequence (DNA): TGTGCCAGTAGTATAATAGTGGGGGCCAGTTACAATGAGCAGTTCTTC. It yields the protein CASSIIVGASYNEQFF.